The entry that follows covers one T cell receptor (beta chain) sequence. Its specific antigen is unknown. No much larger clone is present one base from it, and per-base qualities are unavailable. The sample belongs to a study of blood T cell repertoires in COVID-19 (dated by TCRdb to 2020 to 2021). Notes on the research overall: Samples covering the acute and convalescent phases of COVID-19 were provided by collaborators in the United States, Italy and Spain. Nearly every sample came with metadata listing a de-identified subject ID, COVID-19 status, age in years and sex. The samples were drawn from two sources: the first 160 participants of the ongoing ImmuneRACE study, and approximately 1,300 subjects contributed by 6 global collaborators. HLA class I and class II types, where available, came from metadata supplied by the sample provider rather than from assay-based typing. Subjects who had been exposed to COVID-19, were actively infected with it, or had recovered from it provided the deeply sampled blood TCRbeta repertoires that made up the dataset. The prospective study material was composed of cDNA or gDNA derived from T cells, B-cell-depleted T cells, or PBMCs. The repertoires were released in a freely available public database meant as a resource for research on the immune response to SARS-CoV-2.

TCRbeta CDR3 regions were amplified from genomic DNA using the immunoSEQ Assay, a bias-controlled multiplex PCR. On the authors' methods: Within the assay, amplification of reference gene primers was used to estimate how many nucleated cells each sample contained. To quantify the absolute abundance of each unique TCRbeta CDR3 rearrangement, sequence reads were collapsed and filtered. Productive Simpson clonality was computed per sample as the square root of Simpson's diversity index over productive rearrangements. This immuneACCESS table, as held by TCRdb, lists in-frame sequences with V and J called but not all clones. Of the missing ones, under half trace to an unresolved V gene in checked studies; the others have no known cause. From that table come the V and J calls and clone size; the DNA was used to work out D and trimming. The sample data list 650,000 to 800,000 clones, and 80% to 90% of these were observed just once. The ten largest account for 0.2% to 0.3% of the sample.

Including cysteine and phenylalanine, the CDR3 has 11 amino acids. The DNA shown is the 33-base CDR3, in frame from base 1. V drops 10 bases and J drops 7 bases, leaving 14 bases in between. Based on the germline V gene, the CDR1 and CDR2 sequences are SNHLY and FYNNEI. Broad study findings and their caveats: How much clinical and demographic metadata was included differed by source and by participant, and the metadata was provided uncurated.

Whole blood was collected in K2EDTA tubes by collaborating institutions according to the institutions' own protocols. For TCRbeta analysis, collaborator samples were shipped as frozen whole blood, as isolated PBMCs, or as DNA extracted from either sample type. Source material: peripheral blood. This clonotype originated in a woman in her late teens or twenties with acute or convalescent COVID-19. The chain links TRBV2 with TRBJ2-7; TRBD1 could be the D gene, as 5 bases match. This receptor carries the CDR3 CATRQTLEQYF. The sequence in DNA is TGTGCCACCCGACAGACCTTAGAGCAGTACTTC.